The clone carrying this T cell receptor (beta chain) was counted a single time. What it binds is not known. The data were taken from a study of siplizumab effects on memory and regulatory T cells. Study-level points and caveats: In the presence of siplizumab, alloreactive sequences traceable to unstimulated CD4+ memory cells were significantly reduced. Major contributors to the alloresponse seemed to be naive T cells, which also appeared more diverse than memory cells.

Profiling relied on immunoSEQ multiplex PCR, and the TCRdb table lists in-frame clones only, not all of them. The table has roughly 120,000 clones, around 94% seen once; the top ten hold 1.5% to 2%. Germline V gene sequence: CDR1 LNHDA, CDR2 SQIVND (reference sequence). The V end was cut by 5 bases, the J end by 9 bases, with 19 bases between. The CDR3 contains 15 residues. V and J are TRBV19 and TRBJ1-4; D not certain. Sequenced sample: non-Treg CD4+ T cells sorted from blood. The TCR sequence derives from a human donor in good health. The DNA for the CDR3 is TGTGCCAGTAGTCCCGAAACGGGTAATACCAAAAAACTGTTTTTT. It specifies CASSPETGNTKKLFF.